Listed below are T cell receptor beta chains from one sample, sequenced in a study of post-analysis software for immune sequencing data. TCRdb fed the PCR reads into MiXCR, producing one record per CDR3 protein. The sample consists of 820,000 or so distinct CDR3 sequences, about 53% of them appearing once. The specimen sequenced was blood. The source of these receptors is a girl aged 10 to 17 with multiple sclerosis. CDR3s leave out the opening cysteine and the closing phenylalanine or tryptophan. D genes are given only for firm matches.

CDR3aa: SSRENYGYT
v_gene: TRBV29-1
d_gene: NA

CDR3aa: SVSGTGGTFYT
v_gene: TRBV29-1
d_gene: TRBD1

CDR3aa: ASSESGLAGDENNEQF
v_gene: TRBV10-2
d_gene: TRBD2

CDR3aa: SARPSGPSYNEQF
v_gene: TRBV20-1
d_gene: TRBD2

CDR3aa: AISAPSGRYEQY
v_gene: TRBV10-3
d_gene: TRBD2

CDR3aa: ASSSPEDFASTDTQY
v_gene: TRBV7-9
d_gene: NA

CDR3aa: ASSLASFGSTDTQY
v_gene: TRBV7-8
d_gene: NA

CDR3aa: ASSLAAGAINNEQF
v_gene: TRBV7-6
d_gene: TRBD2

CDR3aa: ASSLKAPGQVYEQY
v_gene: TRBV27
d_gene: TRBD1

CDR3aa: ASSLGVDNEQF
v_gene: TRBV5-1
d_gene: NA

CDR3aa: ASSLAGFAGTQY
v_gene: TRBV12-3/TRBV12-4
d_gene: NA